This TCR beta chain stems from a study of PD-1 blockade in mismatch repair-deficient tumors. Study-wide background: Patients had approximately 12 mismatch repair-deficient cancer types, all previously treated and progressing.

Profiled with immunoSEQ multiplex PCR; TCRdb holds only in-frame clones, not every one. This sample has tens of thousands of clones, with 81% found just once. TCRs were sequenced from a few patients responding to pembrolizumab. Germline CDR1 reads PRHDT; CDR2 reads FYEKMQ (reference sequence). J was trimmed by 2 bases and V by 5 bases; bases with no gene match: 8. CDR3 length: 15 amino acids. J is TRBJ1-1 and V is TRBV13; 7 bases are a match to TRBD1. Sequencing used peripheral blood, obtained 12 weeks after starting pembrolizumab. This TCR was recovered from an adult with mismatch repair-deficient cancer. The CDR3: CASSEGQHPNTEAFF. CDR3 bases: TGTGCCAGCAGCGAGGGACAGCATCCTAACACTGAAGCTTTCTTT.